The clone carrying this T cell receptor (beta chain) was observed a few times. Its antigen is not known. This entry comes from a study of sequential checkpoint blockade in melanoma. At the level of the study: TCRbeta immunosequencing was performed on DNA from 91 pretreatment melanoma tumor samples. General study results and limits: Tumor T-cell fraction and clonality correlated with PD-L1 and CD8+ counts. Rising tumor T-cell fraction and clonality meant about 30 times likelier benefit.

This sample's treatment: randomized to nivolumab then ipilimumab (arm A) or the reverse (arm B). Profiling relied on immunoSEQ multiplex PCR, and the TCRdb table lists in-frame clones only, not all of them. This sample yields about 37,000 clones, of which 32% are seen a single time; roughly 1.6% belongs to the top ten. The length of the CDR3 is 14 residues. V dropped 7 bases and J dropped 3; count of bases not matched to a gene: 4. Germline V gene data show CDR1 as MNHGY and CDR2 as SAAAGT. This chain uses TRBV6-8 with TRBJ2-2; 8 nucleotides match TRBD1. This receptor was taken from a human donor with melanoma. The source material was tumor tissue (inferred from file names), sampled from a patient given nivolumab and ipilimumab in sequence. CDR3 in amino acids: CASKNRGDTGELFF. The CDR3 DNA sequence: TGTGCCAGCAAGAACAGGGGGGACACCGGGGAGCTGTTTTTT.